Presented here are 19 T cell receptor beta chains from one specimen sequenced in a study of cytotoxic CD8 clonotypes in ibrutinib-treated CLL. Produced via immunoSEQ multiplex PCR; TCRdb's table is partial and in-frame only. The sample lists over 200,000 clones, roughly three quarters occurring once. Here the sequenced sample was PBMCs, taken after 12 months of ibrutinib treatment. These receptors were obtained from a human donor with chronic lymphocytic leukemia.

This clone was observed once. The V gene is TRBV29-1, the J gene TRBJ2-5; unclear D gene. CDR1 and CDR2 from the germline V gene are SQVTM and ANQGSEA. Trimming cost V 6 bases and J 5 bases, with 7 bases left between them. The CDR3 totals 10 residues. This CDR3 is CSVLRETQYF. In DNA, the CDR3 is TGCAGCGTGCTTCGGGAGACCCAGTACTTC.

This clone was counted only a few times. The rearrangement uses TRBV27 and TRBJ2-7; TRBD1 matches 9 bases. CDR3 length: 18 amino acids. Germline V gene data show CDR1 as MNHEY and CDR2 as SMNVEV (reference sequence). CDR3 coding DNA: TGTGACAGGGGGCAGGAACCACCTAGCCCTAGGGGACACTACGAGCAGTACTTC. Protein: CDRGQEPPSPRGHYEQYF.

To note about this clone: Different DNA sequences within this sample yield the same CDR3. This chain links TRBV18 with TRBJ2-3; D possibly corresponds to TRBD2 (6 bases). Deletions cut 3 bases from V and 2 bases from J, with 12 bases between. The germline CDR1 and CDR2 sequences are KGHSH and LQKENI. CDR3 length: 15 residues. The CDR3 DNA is TGTGCCAGCTCACCCCGGCTAGCGAACACAGATACGCAGTATTTT. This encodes CASSPRLANTDTQYF. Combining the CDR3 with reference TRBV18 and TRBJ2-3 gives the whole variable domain NAGVMQNPRHLVRRRGQEARLRCSPMKGHSHVYWYRQLPEEGLKFMVYLQKENIIDESGMPKERFSAEFPKEGPSILRIQQVVRGDSAAYFCASSPRLANTDTQYFGPGTRLTVL.

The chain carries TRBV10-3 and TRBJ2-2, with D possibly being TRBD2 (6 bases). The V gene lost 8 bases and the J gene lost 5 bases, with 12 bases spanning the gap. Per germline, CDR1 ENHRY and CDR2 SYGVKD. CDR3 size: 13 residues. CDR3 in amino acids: CAIEIAATGELFF. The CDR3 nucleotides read TGTGCCATCGAAATAGCGGCGACCGGGGAGCTGTTTTTT.

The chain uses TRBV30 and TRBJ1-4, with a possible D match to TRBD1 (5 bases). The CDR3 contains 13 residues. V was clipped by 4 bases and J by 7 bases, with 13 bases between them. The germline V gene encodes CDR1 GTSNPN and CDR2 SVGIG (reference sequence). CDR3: CAWTANRGEKLFF. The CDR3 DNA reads TGTGCCTGGACCGCGAATAGGGGTGAAAAACTGTTTTTT.

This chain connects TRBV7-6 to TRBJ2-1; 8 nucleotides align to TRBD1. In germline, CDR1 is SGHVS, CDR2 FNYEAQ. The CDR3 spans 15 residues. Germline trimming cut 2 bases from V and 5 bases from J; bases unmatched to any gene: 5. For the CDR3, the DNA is TGTGCCAGCAGCTTATCTCGGACAGGGCACAATGAGCAGTTCTTC. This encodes CASSLSRTGHNEQFF.

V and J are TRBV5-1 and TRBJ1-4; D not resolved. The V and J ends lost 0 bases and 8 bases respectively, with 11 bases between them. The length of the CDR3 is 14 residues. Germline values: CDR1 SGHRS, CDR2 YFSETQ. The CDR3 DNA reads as TGCGCCAGCAGCTTGGGCAGCCAAGGGGAAAAACTGTTTTTT. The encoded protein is CASSLGSQGEKLFF.

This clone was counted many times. In DNA form, the CDR3 reads TGTGCCAGCAGCGCCCTCGGGGAGTGGGGGACCGGGGAGCTGTTTTTT. Encoded protein: CASSALGEWGTGELFF. V and J are TRBV9 and TRBJ2-2, with D perhaps being TRBD1 or TRBD2 (5 bases each). CDR3 length equals 16 residues. The germline gives CDR1 SGDLS, CDR2 YYNGEE. Trimming pared 3 bases from V and 5 bases from J, leaving 17 bases between.

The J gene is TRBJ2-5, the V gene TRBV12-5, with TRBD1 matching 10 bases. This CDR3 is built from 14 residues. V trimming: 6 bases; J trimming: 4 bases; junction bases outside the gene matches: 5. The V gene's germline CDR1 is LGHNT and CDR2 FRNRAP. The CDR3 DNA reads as TGTGCTAGTGGCCGACAGGGGGCTGGAGAGACCCAGTACTTC. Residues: CASGRQGAGETQYF.

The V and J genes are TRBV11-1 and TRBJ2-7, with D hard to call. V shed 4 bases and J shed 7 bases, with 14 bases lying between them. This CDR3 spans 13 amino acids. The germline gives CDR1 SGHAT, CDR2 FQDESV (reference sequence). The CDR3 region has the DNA TGTGCCAGCAGCTCAAGGGTGGCTCAGGAGCAGTACTTC. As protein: CASSSRVAQEQYF.

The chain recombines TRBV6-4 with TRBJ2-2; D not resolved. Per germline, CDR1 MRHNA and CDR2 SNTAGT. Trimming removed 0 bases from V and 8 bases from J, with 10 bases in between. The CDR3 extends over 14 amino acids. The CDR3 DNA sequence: TGTGCCAGCAGTGACTCTATCACGGCTGGGGAGCTGTTTTTT. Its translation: CASSDSITAGELFF.

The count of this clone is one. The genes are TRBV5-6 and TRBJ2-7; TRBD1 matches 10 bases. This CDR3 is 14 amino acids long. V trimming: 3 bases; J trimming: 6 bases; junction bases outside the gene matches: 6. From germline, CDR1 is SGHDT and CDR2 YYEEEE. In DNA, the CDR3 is TGTGCCAGCAGCTGGGGGACAGGGGATCGCGAGCAGTACTTC. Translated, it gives CASSWGTGDREQYF.

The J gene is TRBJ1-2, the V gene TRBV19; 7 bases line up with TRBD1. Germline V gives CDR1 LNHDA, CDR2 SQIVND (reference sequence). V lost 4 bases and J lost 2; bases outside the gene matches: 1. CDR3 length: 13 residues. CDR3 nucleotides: TGTGCCAGTAGTAAACAGGGGAACTATGGCTACACCTTC. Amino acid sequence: CASSKQGNYGYTF.

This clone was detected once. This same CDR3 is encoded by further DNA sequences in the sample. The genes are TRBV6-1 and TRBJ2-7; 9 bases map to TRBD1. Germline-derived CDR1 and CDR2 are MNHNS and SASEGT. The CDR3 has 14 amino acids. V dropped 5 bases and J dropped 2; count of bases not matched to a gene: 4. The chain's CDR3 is CASSPGQGAYEQYF. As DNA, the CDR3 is TGTGCCAGCAGTCCGGGACAGGGTGCCTACGAGCAGTACTTC.

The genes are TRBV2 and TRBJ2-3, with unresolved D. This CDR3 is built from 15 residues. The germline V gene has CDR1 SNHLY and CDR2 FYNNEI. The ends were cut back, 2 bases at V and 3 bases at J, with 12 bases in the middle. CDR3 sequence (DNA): TGTGCCAGCAGTGAAAACCAGCAGATGACAGATACGCAGTATTTT. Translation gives CASSENQQMTDTQYF.

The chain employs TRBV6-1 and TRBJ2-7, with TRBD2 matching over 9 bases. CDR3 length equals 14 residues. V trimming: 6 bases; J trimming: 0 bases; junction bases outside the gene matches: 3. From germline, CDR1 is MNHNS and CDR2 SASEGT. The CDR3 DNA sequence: TGTGCCAGCAGATTAGCGGGGGCCTCCTACGAGCAGTACTTC. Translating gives CASRLAGASYEQYF.

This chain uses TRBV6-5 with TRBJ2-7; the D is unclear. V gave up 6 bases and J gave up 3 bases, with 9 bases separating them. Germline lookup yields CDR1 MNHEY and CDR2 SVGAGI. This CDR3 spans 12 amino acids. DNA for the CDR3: TGTGCCAGCAGAACCAGTGGCTACGAGCAGTACTTC. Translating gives CASRTSGYEQYF.

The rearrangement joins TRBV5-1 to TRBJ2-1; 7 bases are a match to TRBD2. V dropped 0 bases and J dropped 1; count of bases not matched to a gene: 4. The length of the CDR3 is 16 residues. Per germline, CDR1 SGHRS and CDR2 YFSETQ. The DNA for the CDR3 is TGCGCCAGCAGCTTGGGAGTCGGGGGGTCCTACAATGAGCAGTTCTTC. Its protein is CASSLGVGGSYNEQFF.

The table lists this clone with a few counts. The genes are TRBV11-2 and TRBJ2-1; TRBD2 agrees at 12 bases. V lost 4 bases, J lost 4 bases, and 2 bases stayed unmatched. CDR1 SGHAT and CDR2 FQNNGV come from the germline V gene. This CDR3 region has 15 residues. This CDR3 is CASSSGLAGYNEQFF. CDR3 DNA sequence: TGTGCCAGCAGCTCAGGACTAGCGGGGTACAATGAGCAGTTCTTC.